The rows below give T cell receptor beta chains drawn from one sample of a study of blood T cell repertoires in COVID-19. Repertoires were generated with immunoSEQ multiplex PCR, while TCRdb's copy carries only in-frame clones and drops some. Here the sample spans 120,000 to 150,000 clones, 84% being singletons. The specimen was PBMCs or T cells enriched from blood (not recorded which). These receptors were obtained from a woman in her 50s who had been exposed to COVID-19. Both conserved end residues are part of each CDR3. The order of the fields is V gene, CDR3 length, J gene, CDR3 protein.

V: TRBV14; length: 13; J: TRBJ2-7; CDR3: CASSPRTGNEQYF
V: TRBV3-1/TRBV3-2; length: 14; J: TRBJ1-2; CDR3: CASSSLDGDYGYTF
V: TRBV7-3; length: 14; J: TRBJ1-1; CDR3: CASSPNQGVTEAFF
V: TRBV6-5; length: 14; J: TRBJ2-7; CDR3: CASSPQGDTYEQYF
V: TRBV12-5; length: 17; J: TRBJ1-2; CDR3: CASGSRNGDRANYGYTF
V: TRBV15; length: 15; J: TRBJ2-2; CDR3: CATSRGGGVGGELFF
V: TRBV19; length: 13; J: TRBJ2-1; CDR3: CASILTGDSEQFF
V: TRBV7-9; length: 13; J: TRBJ2-5; CDR3: CASSFSGQETQYF
V: TRBV27; length: 17; J: TRBJ2-1; CDR3: CASSSLATGGSYNEQFF
V: TRBV14; length: 14; J: TRBJ1-1; CDR3: CASSRDRGNVLAFF
V: TRBV7-2; length: 13; J: TRBJ2-3; CDR3: CASSFHPGGGQYF
V: TRBV14; length: 15; J: TRBJ2-1; CDR3: CASSRGDRGINEQFF
V: TRBV19; length: 14; J: TRBJ2-3; CDR3: CASSITAGGDTQYF
V: TRBV27; length: 14; J: TRBJ2-7; CDR3: CASSPRNSAYEQYF
V: TRBV11-2; length: 15; J: TRBJ2-7; CDR3: CASSRRQGAQNEQYF
V: TRBV5-1; length: 15; J: TRBJ2-5; CDR3: CASSLARSGKETQYF
V: TRBV5-1; length: 15; J: TRBJ2-1; CDR3: CASSLGTSLYNEQFF
V: TRBV6-6; length: 20; J: TRBJ2-5; CDR3: CASSRFGLAGGLDLLETQYF
V: TRBV7-2; length: 15; J: TRBJ2-5; CDR3: CASTLVGSGGETQYF
V: TRBV5-8; length: 14; J: TRBJ2-1; CDR3: CASGRERTYNEQFF
V: TRBV2; length: 17; J: TRBJ2-3; CDR3: CASNGQGGPWSTDTQYF
V: TRBV12-3/TRBV12-4; length: 13; J: TRBJ1-1; CDR3: CASRSTGVTEAFF
V: TRBV5-6; length: 18; J: TRBJ2-1; CDR3: CASSLGRILSGRANEQFF
V: TRBV3-1/TRBV3-2; length: 16; J: TRBJ1-3; CDR3: CASSQAGGVTGNTIYF
V: TRBV19; length: 14; J: TRBJ1-5; CDR3: CASLDRPSNQPQHF